The rows below give T cell receptor beta chains drawn from one sample of a study of blood T cells in healthy people across ages. Using its own MiXCR run on the 5' RACE reads, TCRdb lists one record per CDR3 protein. The data hold over a million distinct CDR3 sequences, with less than 25% observed a single time. Another study also made use of these data, one on T cells of mothers and their children.

The sequenced sample consisted of blood. The receptors here all came from a girl aged 2-10 years in good health. Each CDR3 is given with its conserved first and last residue. Fields, in order: V gene, clone size, D gene, J gene, CDR3 protein, CDR3 DNA. A D gene is named only where the DNA matches it firmly. Where a row states a size, it is once, few, many or the class of an expanded clone; other rows omit it.

v_gene: TRBV4-1; abundance: .; d_gene: TRBD2; j_gene: TRBJ2-1; CDR3aa: CASSHDLASGDEQFF; CDR3nt: TGCGCCAGCAGCCATGATCTAGCTAGCGGCGATGAGCAGTTCTTC
v_gene: TRBV20-1; abundance: few; d_gene: TRBD2; j_gene: TRBJ2-1; CDR3aa: CSADLAGRFINEQFF; CDR3nt: TGCAGTGCGGATCTAGCGGGAAGATTTATCAATGAGCAGTTCTTC
v_gene: TRBV6-1; abundance: .; d_gene: .; j_gene: TRBJ2-4; CDR3aa: CASNLSALDLKNIQYF; CDR3nt: TGTGCCAGCAATCTCTCAGCTTTAGACCTTAAAAACATCCAGTACTTC
v_gene: TRBV6-2/TRBV6-3; abundance: .; d_gene: .; j_gene: TRBJ2-3; CDR3aa: CVTTGLTSTDTQYF; CDR3nt: TGTGTCACCACCGGACTAACTAGCACAGATACGCAGTATTTT
v_gene: TRBV4-1; abundance: .; d_gene: .; j_gene: TRBJ1-2; CDR3aa: CASSQGVSGYGYTF; CDR3nt: TGCGCCAGCAGCCAAGGAGTCTCAGGGTATGGCTACACCTTC
v_gene: TRBV9; abundance: .; d_gene: TRBD1; j_gene: TRBJ2-7; CDR3aa: CASSVDPGGNEQYF; CDR3nt: TGTGCCAGCAGCGTAGATCCAGGGGGCAACGAGCAGTACTTC
v_gene: TRBV24-1; abundance: .; d_gene: .; j_gene: TRBJ2-7; CDR3aa: CATSDSASEQYF; CDR3nt: TGTGCCACCAGTGATTCCGCATCCGAGCAGTACTTC
v_gene: TRBV6-2/TRBV6-3; abundance: few; d_gene: TRBD1; j_gene: TRBJ1-2; CDR3aa: CASSENFQGARGYTF; CDR3nt: TGTGCCAGCAGTGAAAACTTCCAGGGGGCAAGAGGCTACACCTTC
v_gene: TRBV12-3/TRBV12-4; abundance: few; d_gene: .; j_gene: TRBJ1-1; CDR3aa: CASSLKGLEAFF; CDR3nt: TGTGCCAGCAGTTTGAAGGGGCTTGAAGCTTTCTTT
v_gene: TRBV7-9; abundance: .; d_gene: .; j_gene: TRBJ2-5; CDR3aa: CASNQWGAGQETQYF; CDR3nt: TGTGCCAGCAACCAGTGGGGGGCGGGGCAAGAGACCCAGTACTTC
v_gene: TRBV12-3/TRBV12-4; abundance: few; d_gene: .; j_gene: TRBJ2-7; CDR3aa: CASSQPAGNEQYF; CDR3nt: TGTGCCAGCAGTCAGCCCGCGGGAAACGAGCAGTACTTC
v_gene: TRBV7-2; abundance: .; d_gene: .; j_gene: TRBJ2-1; CDR3aa: CASSSGLTTEEDEQFF; CDR3nt: TGTGCCAGCAGCTCGGGACTCACTACGGAGGAGGATGAGCAGTTCTTC
v_gene: TRBV29-1; abundance: .; d_gene: TRBD1; j_gene: TRBJ1-5; CDR3aa: CSVGDSFSNQPQHF; CDR3nt: TGCAGCGTTGGGGACAGTTTTAGCAATCAGCCCCAGCATTTT
v_gene: TRBV2; abundance: .; d_gene: .; j_gene: TRBJ2-1; CDR3aa: CAHQRAVYDEQFF; CDR3nt: TGTGCCCACCAACGGGCAGTATACGATGAGCAGTTCTTC
v_gene: TRBV27; abundance: many; d_gene: .; j_gene: TRBJ2-7; CDR3aa: CASSFRGAYEQYF; CDR3nt: TGTGCCAGCAGTTTTAGAGGGGCTTACGAGCAGTACTTC
v_gene: TRBV10-2; abundance: .; d_gene: .; j_gene: TRBJ2-3; CDR3aa: CASSEGARPPADTQYF; CDR3nt: TGCGCCAGCAGTGAGGGAGCTAGACCCCCTGCAGATACGCAGTATTTT
v_gene: TRBV29-1; abundance: .; d_gene: .; j_gene: TRBJ2-3; CDR3aa: CSVDTTVTDTQYF; CDR3nt: TGCAGCGTTGACACCACAGTAACAGATACGCAGTATTTT
v_gene: TRBV29-1; abundance: .; d_gene: TRBD2; j_gene: TRBJ2-3; CDR3aa: CSVEDLALAGMDTQYF; CDR3nt: TGCAGCGTTGAAGATCTCGCACTAGCGGGAATGGATACGCAGTATTTT
v_gene: TRBV7-2; abundance: few; d_gene: TRBD2; j_gene: TRBJ2-5; CDR3aa: CASSPSMAGGPGETQYF; CDR3nt: TGTGCCAGCAGTCCAAGCATGGCGGGGGGGCCCGGAGAGACCCAGTACTTC
v_gene: TRBV3-1; abundance: few; d_gene: .; j_gene: TRBJ2-7; CDR3aa: CASSATFSHIYEQYF; CDR3nt: TGTGCCAGCAGCGCCACGTTTTCTCATATCTACGAGCAGTACTTC
v_gene: TRBV9; abundance: few; d_gene: .; j_gene: TRBJ2-3; CDR3aa: CASSVGGSSTDTQYF; CDR3nt: TGTGCCAGCAGCGTAGGAGGCTCTAGCACAGATACGCAGTATTTT
v_gene: TRBV6-6; abundance: .; d_gene: .; j_gene: TRBJ1-1; CDR3aa: CASSYWVGSERPEAFF; CDR3nt: TGTGCCAGCAGTTACTGGGTAGGGAGCGAGAGACCTGAAGCTTTCTTT
v_gene: TRBV5-1; abundance: .; d_gene: TRBD2; j_gene: TRBJ2-5; CDR3aa: CASSSGGLASQETQYF; CDR3nt: TGCGCCAGCAGCTCGGGAGGACTAGCGAGCCAAGAGACCCAGTACTTC
v_gene: TRBV28; abundance: few; d_gene: .; j_gene: TRBJ2-1; CDR3aa: CASSWGGRRNFEDEQFF; CDR3nt: TGTGCCAGCAGTTGGGGTGGACGGAGGAACTTCGAGGATGAGCAGTTCTTC
v_gene: TRBV28; abundance: many; d_gene: .; j_gene: TRBJ1-4; CDR3aa: CASRFSATNEKLFF; CDR3nt: TGTGCCAGCAGGTTTAGTGCAACTAATGAAAAACTGTTTTTT
v_gene: TRBV25-1; abundance: few; d_gene: .; j_gene: TRBJ2-7; CDR3aa: CASSASSVVWQYF; CDR3nt: TGTGCCAGCAGTGCGTCTAGCGTCGTTTGGCAGTACTTC
v_gene: TRBV7-2; abundance: .; d_gene: TRBD2; j_gene: TRBJ2-7; CDR3aa: CASSTGLAVYEQYF; CDR3nt: TGTGCCAGCAGCACCGGACTAGCAGTGTACGAGCAGTACTTC
v_gene: TRBV25-1; abundance: .; d_gene: .; j_gene: TRBJ2-5; CDR3aa: CASSEYRREETQYF; CDR3nt: TGTGCCAGCAGTGAATATCGGAGGGAGGAGACCCAGTACTTC
v_gene: TRBV7-2; abundance: .; d_gene: .; j_gene: TRBJ2-3; CDR3aa: CASSPEGYTQYF; CDR3nt: TGTGCCAGCAGCCCAGAGGGCTATACGCAGTATTTT
v_gene: TRBV12-3/TRBV12-4; abundance: few; d_gene: TRBD2; j_gene: TRBJ2-5; CDR3aa: CASSSTSGSQETQYF; CDR3nt: TGTGCCAGCAGTTCGACTAGCGGGAGCCAAGAGACCCAGTACTTC
v_gene: TRBV7-9; abundance: few; d_gene: .; j_gene: TRBJ2-4; CDR3aa: CASSFLGSEAKNIQYF; CDR3nt: TGTGCCAGCAGCTTCTTGGGTTCGGAGGCCAAAAACATTCAGTACTTC
v_gene: TRBV20-1; abundance: .; d_gene: TRBD2; j_gene: TRBJ2-5; CDR3aa: CSAPAVQRGAVTQYF; CDR3nt: TGCAGTGCCCCGGCGGTCCAGCGGGGGGCAGTAACCCAGTACTTC
v_gene: TRBV12-3/TRBV12-4; abundance: .; d_gene: .; j_gene: TRBJ1-2; CDR3aa: CASSLKRNYGYTF; CDR3nt: TGTGCCAGCAGTTTGAAAAGAAACTATGGCTACACCTTC
v_gene: TRBV12-3/TRBV12-4; abundance: few; d_gene: .; j_gene: TRBJ1-6; CDR3aa: CASAAQRDSPLHF; CDR3nt: TGTGCCAGCGCAGCCCAGAGAGATTCACCCCTCCACTTT
v_gene: TRBV27; abundance: few; d_gene: .; j_gene: TRBJ2-1; CDR3aa: CASSSLKGNEQFF; CDR3nt: TGTGCCAGCAGTTCACTCAAGGGCAATGAGCAGTTCTTC
v_gene: TRBV6-1; abundance: few; d_gene: .; j_gene: TRBJ2-6; CDR3aa: CASKSGLWGANVLTF; CDR3nt: TGTGCCAGCAAATCAGGTCTCTGGGGGGCCAACGTCCTGACTTTC
v_gene: TRBV6-6; abundance: .; d_gene: .; j_gene: TRBJ1-3; CDR3aa: CASRTFLSGNTIYF; CDR3nt: TGTGCCAGCAGGACATTCCTATCTGGAAACACCATATATTTT
v_gene: TRBV7-6; abundance: .; d_gene: TRBD1; j_gene: TRBJ2-7; CDR3aa: CASSLGWGQGGGEQYF; CDR3nt: TGTGCCAGCAGCTTAGGCTGGGGACAGGGAGGAGGAGAGCAGTACTTC
v_gene: TRBV5-6; abundance: few; d_gene: TRBD1; j_gene: TRBJ2-3; CDR3aa: CASSLRQGVSDTQYF; CDR3nt: TGTGCCAGCAGCTTGAGGCAGGGGGTTTCAGATACGCAGTATTTT
v_gene: TRBV3-1; abundance: .; d_gene: .; j_gene: TRBJ2-5; CDR3aa: CASSQDRDRTYF; CDR3nt: TGTGCCAGCAGCCAAGATCGCGACAGAACGTACTTC
v_gene: TRBV3-1; abundance: .; d_gene: TRBD1; j_gene: TRBJ2-5; CDR3aa: CASSQDGTGVFETQYF; CDR3nt: TGTGCCAGCAGCCAAGATGGGACAGGCGTGTTTGAGACCCAGTACTTC
v_gene: TRBV4-3; abundance: .; d_gene: .; j_gene: TRBJ2-1; CDR3aa: CASSQHVSNNEQFF; CDR3nt: TGCGCCAGCAGCCAACATGTCTCTAACAATGAGCAGTTCTTC
v_gene: TRBV5-5; abundance: few; d_gene: .; j_gene: TRBJ2-5; CDR3aa: CAGSLSSQETQYF; CDR3nt: TGTGCCGGCAGCTTGAGCAGCCAAGAGACCCAGTACTTC
v_gene: TRBV19; abundance: .; d_gene: TRBD2; j_gene: TRBJ2-3; CDR3aa: CASGTSGALSTDTQYF; CDR3nt: TGTGCCAGCGGGACTAGCGGCGCCTTAAGCACAGATACGCAGTATTTT
v_gene: TRBV29-1; abundance: .; d_gene: .; j_gene: TRBJ1-3; CDR3aa: CSVEFGGITNSGNTIYF; CDR3nt: TGCAGCGTTGAATTTGGGGGGATTACCAACTCTGGAAACACCATATATTTT
v_gene: TRBV7-8; abundance: .; d_gene: .; j_gene: TRBJ2-1; CDR3aa: CASSFPGDPNEQFF; CDR3nt: TGTGCCAGCAGCTTTCCGGGAGATCCGAATGAGCAGTTCTTC
v_gene: TRBV12-5; abundance: .; d_gene: .; j_gene: TRBJ1-4; CDR3aa: CASGTGPGNEKLFF; CDR3nt: TGTGCTAGTGGTACAGGACCAGGGAATGAAAAACTGTTTTTT
v_gene: TRBV20-1; abundance: few; d_gene: .; j_gene: TRBJ2-7; CDR3aa: CSASKGGKDEQYF; CDR3nt: TGCAGTGCTTCTAAGGGGGGCAAGGACGAGCAGTACTTC
v_gene: TRBV10-3; abundance: .; d_gene: .; j_gene: TRBJ2-5; CDR3aa: CAISEGIRNREQETQYF; CDR3nt: TGTGCCATCAGCGAGGGGATTCGGAACAGGGAACAAGAGACCCAGTACTTC
v_gene: TRBV7-2; abundance: .; d_gene: TRBD1; j_gene: TRBJ1-6; CDR3aa: CASSWESSQGVSPLHF; CDR3nt: TGTGCCAGCAGCTGGGAGTCGTCACAGGGGGTTTCACCCCTCCACTTT
v_gene: TRBV4-1; abundance: .; d_gene: .; j_gene: TRBJ1-1; CDR3aa: CASSQDERALNTEAFF; CDR3nt: TGCGCCAGCAGCCAAGACGAGAGAGCCTTGAACACTGAAGCTTTCTTT
v_gene: TRBV6-5; abundance: many; d_gene: TRBD1; j_gene: TRBJ1-6; CDR3aa: CASSYSWGQVLSSYNSPLHF; CDR3nt: TGTGCCAGCAGTTACTCGTGGGGACAGGTCCTCAGCTCCTATAATTCACCCCTCCACTTT
v_gene: TRBV10-3; abundance: .; d_gene: .; j_gene: TRBJ2-7; CDR3aa: CAISEKGGYEQYF; CDR3nt: TGTGCCATCAGTGAAAAAGGGGGCTACGAGCAGTACTTC